These 24 T cell receptor beta chains share one sample of origin, sequenced in a study of blood T cell repertoires in COVID-19 (dated by TCRdb to 2018 to 2021). The method was the immunoSEQ multiplex PCR assay. The immuneACCESS repertoire file appears here via TCRdb, limited to in-frame rearrangements. These files lack a portion of the clones; in checked studies, under half of the deficit traces to unresolved V genes, and the cause of the others is not known. Recorded for this sample are about 140,000 clones; 88% of them occurred a single time. The ten most abundant clones make up over 9.5% of the sample. The sample was peripheral blood. The origin of the receptors is a man aged 55 to 70 with active or convalescent COVID-19.

V usage is TRBV3-1 (or the pseudogene TRBV3-2) and J usage is TRBJ1-1; D perhaps matches TRBD1 (5 bases). The CDR3 totals 16 residues. Germline CDR1 LGHDT, CDR2 YNNKEL (reference sequence). V gave up 3 bases and J gave up 5 bases, with 19 bases separating them. The CDR3 nucleotides read TGTGCCAGCAGCCAGGGGGGGACCGCCATGAGGACTGAAGCTTTCTTT. Translated, it gives CASSQGGTAMRTEAFF.

Turning to this clone: Other DNA sequences from this sample encode an identical CDR3 as well. The rearrangement uses TRBV18 and TRBJ1-1; possibly TRBD1 for D (5 bases). CDR1 and CDR2 (germline): KGHSH, LQKENI. V gave up 3 bases and J gave up 2 bases, with 10 bases separating them. The CDR3 has 14 amino acids. CDR3 amino acids: CASSPTTGNTEAFF. The CDR3 coding sequence is TGTGCCAGCTCACCCACCACAGGAAACACTGAAGCTTTCTTT.

The chain joins TRBV16 to TRBJ1-1; 7 positions match TRBD1. J gave up 3 bases and V 3 bases, and 4 bases lay outside the gene matches. The length of the CDR3 is 14 residues. Germline CDR1 KGHSY, CDR2 FQNENV. CDR3 protein: CASSQHRGDTEAFF. Here the CDR3 DNA reads TGTGCCAGCAGCCAGCACAGGGGTGACACTGAAGCTTTCTTT.

V gene TRBV10-2 combines with J gene TRBJ2-7, with 9 bases lining up with TRBD2. With 9 bases clipped from V and 3 bases from J, the junction kept 9 bases outside the gene matches. Germline V lookup: CDR1 WSHSY, CDR2 SAAADI. The CDR3 is made up of 14 amino acids. This CDR3 is CASRNSGSVYEQYF. The DNA of the CDR3 is TGCGCCAGTAGAAATAGCGGGAGTGTCTACGAGCAGTACTTC.

This clone was found a few times. The V and J genes are TRBV7-8 and TRBJ1-6; TRBD1 matches 7 bases. The CDR3 has 15 residues. CDR1 is SGHVS, CDR2 FQNEAQ, per germline. J lost 5 bases, V lost 5 bases, and 6 bases had no gene match. In DNA form, the CDR3 reads TGTGCCAGCAGCGAACGGGACAGTCATAATTCACCCCTCCACTTT. Encoded protein: CASSERDSHNSPLHF.

DNA for the CDR3: TGTGCCAGCAGTTCCCAGCGGAGGGCGACCTACAATGAGCAGTTCTTC. It encodes CASSSQRRATYNEQFF. J is TRBJ2-1 and V is TRBV7-9, with D perhaps matching TRBD2 (6 bases). In germline, CDR1 is SEHNR, CDR2 FQNEAQ (reference sequence). The V end was cut by 6 bases, the J end by 2 bases, with 17 bases between. The CDR3 totals 16 residues. Full variable domain (outside the CDR3, taken from reference TRBV7-9 and TRBJ2-1): DTGVSQNPRHKITKRGQNVTFRCDPISEHNRLYWYRQTLGQGPEFLTYFQNEAQLEKSRLLSDRFSAERPKGSFSTLEIQRTEQGDSAMYLCASSSQRRATYNEQFFGPGTRLTVL.

This clone was observed a single time. This chain joins TRBV7-9 and TRBJ2-1; 14 bases are shared with TRBD2. Germline V gene data show CDR1 as SEHNR and CDR2 as FQNEAQ (reference sequence). The length of the CDR3 is 17 residues. Losses at the gene ends were 5 bases for V and 5 bases for J; bases not matched to a gene: 8. CDR3 in amino acids: CASSRWTSGRRNNEQFF. DNA for the CDR3: TGTGCCAGCAGCCGCTGGACTAGCGGGAGGAGGAACAATGAGCAGTTCTTC.

The chain is built from TRBV27 and TRBJ1-5, with D hard to call. CDR1 is MNHEY and CDR2 is SMNVEV in the germline V gene (reference sequence). The V end lost 4 bases, the J end lost 0 bases, and 7 bases lay between the germline ends. This CDR3 contains 14 residues. The CDR3 loop is CASSSHSSNQPQHF. The CDR3 DNA reads TGTGCCAGCAGTTCGCACAGTAGCAATCAGCCCCAGCATTTT.

The chain has TRBV29-1 and TRBJ1-2; D is undetermined. Germline CDR1 and CDR2: SQVTM and ANQGSEA. Trimming left V 3 bases short and J 3 bases short, with 5 bases between. There are 11 residues in the CDR3. This chain's CDR3 is CSVEGDYGYTF. CDR3 in DNA: TGCAGCGTTGAGGGCGACTATGGCTACACCTTC.

The rearrangement links TRBV6-1 to TRBJ1-5; 9 nucleotides align to TRBD1. The CDR3 sequence is 16 residues long. Germline V gives CDR1 MNHNS, CDR2 SASEGT. The junction had 9 bases not matched to a gene; V was cut back by 2 bases and J by 7 bases. CDR3 nucleotide sequence: TGTGCCAGCAGTGAACAAGGCACAGGGGGCCGACAGCCCCAGCATTTT. Translation gives CASSEQGTGGRQPQHF.

This rearrangement joins TRBV21-1 to TRBJ2-7; TRBD1, the D gene given by the table, was not confirmed from the DNA. TRBV21-1 is classified as a pseudogene. This CDR3 comprises 15 residues. The DNA for the CDR3 is TGTGCCAGCAGCAAGCAAACAGGGAAAGGTTACGAGCAGTACTTC. This codes for CASSKQTGKGYEQYF.

This clone has more than one count but fewer than ten. This rearrangement joins TRBV5-1 to TRBJ2-7, with no clear D. CDR1 and CDR2 from the germline V gene are SGHRS and YFSETQ. CDR3 length: 13 amino acids. V was clipped by 0 bases and J by 5 bases, with 9 bases between them. Here the CDR3 reads CASSLGSEDEQYF. CDR3 in DNA: TGCGCCAGCAGCTTGGGGTCCGAGGACGAGCAGTACTTC.

The chain recombines TRBV6-1 with TRBJ2-4; the D gene is possibly TRBD1 (6 bases). This CDR3 is built from 13 residues. Germline CDR1 and CDR2: MNHNS and SASEGT. Trimming removed 3 bases from V and 9 bases from J, with 12 bases in between. CDR3 in amino acids: CASSEVNRAIQYF. The CDR3 nucleotides read TGTGCCAGCAGTGAGGTAAACAGGGCCATTCAGTACTTC.

The chain employs TRBV19 and TRBJ1-5; D is unclear. V shed 6 bases and J shed 0 bases, with 15 bases lying between them. The CDR3 is 16 residues long. CDR1 LNHDA and CDR2 SQIVND come from the germline V gene (reference sequence). For the CDR3, the DNA is TGTGCCAGTAGATCACGGGGAGGGAATAGCAATCAGCCCCAGCATTTT. It translates to CASRSRGGNSNQPQHF.

This clone has only a few counts. This chain links TRBV19 with TRBJ2-1, with a tentative D call TRBD1 (6 bases). Germline CDR1 is LNHDA and CDR2 is SQIVND (reference sequence). V was trimmed by 4 bases and J by 2 bases, leaving 12 bases between them. This CDR3 spans 15 amino acids. The CDR3 sequence: CASSKWTETYNEQFF. CDR3 bases: TGTGCCAGTAGTAAATGGACAGAGACCTACAATGAGCAGTTCTTC.

The CDR3 region is CASSPRASGRETYEQYF. CDR3 DNA: TGTGCCAGCAGCCCCCGAGCTAGCGGGAGGGAAACCTACGAGCAGTACTTC. The chain combines TRBV7-2 with TRBJ2-7, with 12 bases fitting TRBD2. From germline, CDR1 is SGHTA and CDR2 FQGNSA. This CDR3 has 17 amino acids. Germline trimming cut 5 bases from V and 2 bases from J; bases unmatched to any gene: 10.

The rearrangement links TRBV28 to TRBJ2-7; tentative D call: TRBD2 (5 bases). CDR3 length: 12 residues. Germline V gene sequence: CDR1 MDHEN, CDR2 SYDVKM. V lost 7 bases, J lost 1 base, and 8 bases lay in between. CDR3 in amino acids: CASKRSSYEQYF. The CDR3 DNA is TGTGCCAGCAAGCGGAGTTCCTACGAGCAGTACTTC.

The DNA for the CDR3 is TGTGCCATCAGTGACCCGACTAGCGGGAGACCCAAAAACATTCAGTACTTC. It translates to CAISDPTSGRPKNIQYF. V gene TRBV10-3 combines with J gene TRBJ2-4; 12 bases fit TRBD2. V was pared by 3 bases and J by 2 bases, with 5 bases of the junction left unmatched. CDR3 size: 17 residues. CDR1 ENHRY and CDR2 SYGVKD come from the germline V gene.

The chain couples TRBV6-5 to TRBJ1-4; TRBD1 is a possible D gene (6 bases). CDR1 is MNHEY and CDR2 is SVGAGI in the germline V gene. CDR3 size: 14 residues. Trimming took 2 bases from V and 8 from J, leaving 12 bases between them. The CDR3 reads CASSYAQGREKLFF. The CDR3 DNA follows: TGTGCCAGCAGTTACGCTCAGGGGCGAGAAAAACTGTTTTTT.

J is TRBJ2-1 and V is TRBV11-2, with a possible D match to TRBD1 (5 bases). The CDR3 sequence is 17 residues long. Trimming shortened V by 1 base and J by 4 bases, and 17 bases separated the two germline ends. CDR1 is SGHAT and CDR2 is FQNNGV in the germline V gene. The CDR3 is CASSLAPDSELYNEQFF. In DNA form, the CDR3 reads TGTGCCAGCAGCTTAGCACCAGACAGTGAGCTTTACAATGAGCAGTTCTTC.

This chain uses TRBV28 with TRBJ2-6; 8 bases agree with TRBD1. The CDR3 length is 18 residues. The V gene end was trimmed by 5 bases and the J gene end by 2 bases; junction bases not matched to a gene: 11. The germline V gene encodes CDR1 MDHEN and CDR2 SYDVKM. The CDR3 region has the DNA TGTGCCAGCAGTGCAGCCGGGACAGGACTACCTGGGGCCAACGTCCTGACTTTC. Its translation is CASSAAGTGLPGANVLTF.

The chain couples TRBV10-3 to TRBJ1-5; 9 bases line up with TRBD1. The CDR3 covers 13 residues. Germline V gene data show CDR1 as ENHRY and CDR2 as SYGVKD. V lost 11 bases, J lost 4 bases, and 6 bases stayed unmatched. CDR3 amino acids: CASTGQGNQPQHF. The CDR3 DNA reads TGTGCCTCGACTGGACAGGGGAATCAGCCCCAGCATTTT.

This clone was detected once. The rearrangement links TRBV5-4 to TRBJ2-7; a weak D match, TRBD1 (7 bases). With 4 bases removed from V and 6 bases from J, the gap between germline ends came to 14 bases. Germline loops: CDR1 SGHNT, CDR2 YYREEE (reference sequence). The CDR3 sequence is 13 residues long. CDR3 bases: TGTGCCAGCAGCCTCAGACAGGGAGGCGAGCAGTACTTC. Translating it yields CASSLRQGGEQYF. Full variable domain (rest looked up from reference TRBV5-4 and TRBJ2-7): ETGVTQSPTHLIKTRGQQVTLRCSSQSGHNTVSWYQQALGQGPQFIFQYYREEENGRGNFPPRFSGLQFPNYSSELNVNALELDDSALYLCASSLRQGGEQYFGPGTRLTVT.

The chain has TRBV7-9 and TRBJ2-1, with 9 bases aligning to TRBD2. Germline CDR1 is SEHNR and CDR2 is FQNEAQ (reference sequence). The CDR3 extends over 15 amino acids. Unmatched junction bases numbered 5, after V lost 8 bases and J lost 0 bases. The CDR3 reads CASGNSGSSYNEQFF. The CDR3 coding sequence is TGTGCCAGCGGAAATAGCGGGAGCTCCTACAATGAGCAGTTCTTC.